Listed below are T cell receptor beta chains from one sample, sequenced in a study of T-cell memory formation after mild COVID-19. MiXCR, run by TCRdb on the 5' RACE reads, gives a single entry per CDR3 protein. The data hold approximately 340,000 distinct CDR3 sequences, with over 10% observed a single time. Source material: PBMCs or a T cell subset sorted from them (not recorded which). Receptors originate from a man aged 18 to 29 who had mild COVID-19 (a few samples of this study predate the infection). Cell type and time point are not known. Both conserved end residues are part of each CDR3. The order of the fields is CDR3 length, V gene, D gene, J gene, clone size, CDR3 protein, CDR3 DNA. A D gene is named only where the DNA matches it firmly. A row's size may be missing; if present it is once, few, many or a size class.

17	TRBV7-8	.	TRBJ2-7	.	CASSLDPAGWGTYEQYF	TGTGCCAGCAGCTTAGATCCGGCGGGGTGGGGTACCTACGAGCAGTACTTC
11	TRBV28	.	TRBJ2-1	.	CASTDFKEQFF	TGTGCCAGCACCGACTTCAAGGAGCAGTTCTTC
15	TRBV7-2	.	TRBJ1-5	.	CASSLQAQGNQPQHF	TGTGCCAGCAGCTTACAGGCTCAGGGCAATCAGCCCCAGCATTTT
16	TRBV11-2	.	TRBJ1-1	few	CASRPTRGFMNTEAFF	TGTGCCAGCAGACCCACGAGGGGATTTATGAACACTGAAGCTTTCTTT
13	TRBV29-1	.	TRBJ1-1	few	CSVGGRGNTEAFF	TGCAGCGTTGGGGGCCGCGGGAACACTGAAGCTTTCTTT
15	TRBV7-9	.	TRBJ1-1	.	CASSSGTEMNTEAFF	TGTGCCAGCAGCTCCGGGACGGAGATGAACACTGAAGCTTTCTTT
15	TRBV7-2	.	TRBJ2-1	.	CASSPSSGYHNEQFF	TGTGCCAGCAGCCCCTCGAGCGGCTACCACAATGAGCAGTTCTTC
15	TRBV7-2	TRBD1	TRBJ1-5	many	CASSLAGQGNQPQHF	TGTGCCAGCAGCTTAGCCGGACAGGGTAATCAGCCCCAGCATTTT
15	TRBV24-1	.	TRBJ1-2	few	CATSDPQGGSYGYTF	TGTGCCACCAGTGATCCACAGGGTGGGAGCTATGGCTACACCTTC
16	TRBV4-2	.	TRBJ1-1	.	CASSPFGGLMNTEAFF	TGTGCCAGCAGCCCTTTTGGGGGTTTAATGAACACTGAAGCTTTCTTT
14	TRBV27	.	TRBJ1-4	.	CASSLLGGGEKLFF	TGTGCCAGCAGTTTATTGGGGGGTGGGGAAAAACTGTTTTTT
12	TRBV29-1	TRBD1	TRBJ2-5	.	CSVGTGGLAQYF	TGCAGCGTTGGGACAGGGGGGCTGGCCCAGTACTTC
14	TRBV10-1	.	TRBJ2-1	.	CASSDGGPRNEQFF	TGCGCCAGCAGTGATGGGGGGCCGAGGAATGAGCAGTTCTTC
14	TRBV7-8	TRBD2	TRBJ2-3	.	CASTLAGGMHTQYF	TGTGCCAGCACCCTAGCGGGGGGGATGCATACGCAGTATTTT
16	TRBV20-1	TRBD2	TRBJ2-3	few	CSALQASGGAADTQYF	TGCAGTGCTCTCCAAGCTAGCGGGGGGGCCGCAGATACGCAGTATTTT
16	TRBV5-4	TRBD1	TRBJ2-5	.	CASRGGTGGSGETQYF	TGTGCCAGCAGGGGAGGGACAGGGGGCTCGGGAGAGACCCAGTACTTC
19	TRBV3-1	TRBD2	TRBJ2-2	.	CASSQVGRGLAVNTGELFF	TGTGCCAGCAGCCAAGTGGGAAGGGGACTAGCGGTGAACACCGGGGAGCTGTTTTTT
14	TRBV4-1	.	TRBJ2-7	.	CASSQDRTNYEQYF	TGCGCCAGCAGCCAAGACCGGACTAACTACGAGCAGTACTTC
16	TRBV12-3/TRBV12-4	.	TRBJ2-1	many	CASSLERQGSYNEQFF	TGTGCCAGCAGTTTAGAGCGGCAGGGCTCCTACAATGAGCAGTTCTTC
13	TRBV7-2	.	TRBJ1-2	many	CASSLSDSIGYTF	TGTGCCAGCAGCTTATCGGACAGTATCGGCTACACCTTC
15	TRBV11-2	TRBD2	TRBJ2-1	.	CASSLSGASFNEQFF	TGTGCCAGCAGCTTAAGCGGGGCTAGCTTTAATGAGCAGTTCTTC
19	TRBV4-1	TRBD2	TRBJ2-5	.	CASSPPFRGAGVVKETQYF	TGCGCCAGCAGCCCGCCCTTCCGGGGAGCGGGGGTGGTTAAAGAGACCCAGTACTTC
16	TRBV28	.	TRBJ2-1	few	CASRLDPGRPYNEQFF	TGTGCCAGCAGGTTGGACCCGGGACGGCCGTACAATGAGCAGTTCTTC
17	TRBV20-1	.	TRBJ2-1	.	CSARGRYRRGLYNEQFF	TGCAGTGCTAGAGGGCGGTATCGCAGGGGACTATACAATGAGCAGTTCTTC
11	TRBV29-1	.	TRBJ1-2	many	CSVVDTYGYTF	TGCAGCGTTGTGGACACCTATGGCTACACCTTC
12	TRBV6-6	.	TRBJ2-7	many	CASSSRQGGQYF	TGTGCCAGCAGTTCTCGCCAGGGAGGGCAGTACTTC
15	TRBV20-1	.	TRBJ2-3	few	CSERVRGAGTDTQYF	TGCAGTGAGCGAGTTAGGGGGGCCGGCACAGATACGCAGTATTTT
11	TRBV10-3	.	TRBJ2-1	few	CAIKRVGEQFF	TGTGCCATCAAGCGGGTCGGTGAGCAGTTCTTC
13	TRBV12-3/TRBV12-4	.	TRBJ1-5	.	CASGQGSNQPQHF	TGTGCCAGCGGCCAGGGGAGCAATCAGCCCCAGCATTTT
15	TRBV18	.	TRBJ2-3	many	CASSPMGGRADTQYF	TGTGCCAGCTCACCCATGGGGGGCCGCGCAGATACGCAGTATTTT
15	TRBV5-4	.	TRBJ2-7	few	CASTTGVGTPYEQYF	TGTGCCAGCACGACCGGGGTAGGGACTCCCTACGAGCAGTACTTC
15	TRBV6-2/TRBV6-3	TRBD2	TRBJ2-1	.	CASSHPSGGANEQFF	TGTGCCAGCAGTCACCCTAGCGGGGGAGCCAATGAGCAGTTCTTC
15	TRBV20-1	TRBD2	TRBJ2-3	.	CSARVAGGYTDTQYF	TGCAGTGCTAGAGTAGCGGGGGGCTACACAGATACGCAGTATTTT
16	TRBV10-3	.	TRBJ2-6	.	CAISGTKGLGANVLTF	TGTGCCATCAGTGGTACGAAAGGGCTTGGGGCCAACGTCCTGACTTTC
16	TRBV19	TRBD1	TRBJ1-5	few	CASSMTGTGGSQPQHF	TGTGCCAGTAGTATGACCGGGACAGGGGGCAGTCAGCCCCAGCATTTT
14	TRBV10-2	TRBD2	TRBJ2-5	.	CASRTLAGGETQYF	TGCGCCAGCAGAACACTAGCGGGGGGGGAGACCCAGTACTTC
11	TRBV20-1	.	TRBJ2-5	few	CSVRGSETQYF	TGCAGTGTAAGGGGATCAGAGACCCAGTACTTC
13	TRBV7-9	.	TRBJ1-1	.	CASSLSSSTEAFF	TGTGCCAGCAGCTTATCTTCCAGCACTGAAGCTTTCTTT
15	TRBV7-2	TRBD2	TRBJ2-3	.	CASTQGAGGSDTQYF	TGTGCCAGCACCCAGGGAGCGGGGGGATCAGATACGCAGTATTTT
14	TRBV6-6	.	TRBJ1-6	few	CASTLSGSDSPLHF	TGTGCCAGCACCCTATCTGGTTCGGATTCACCCCTCCACTTT
17	TRBV5-1	.	TRBJ1-5	few	CASSSLRERYSNQPQHF	TGCGCCAGCAGCTCGCTCCGGGAACGATATAGCAATCAGCCCCAGCATTTT
15	TRBV6-5	TRBD1	TRBJ1-6	.	CASRTGTAFNSPLHF	TGTGCCAGCAGGACCGGGACAGCTTTCAATTCACCCCTCCACTTT
13	TRBV5-5	.	TRBJ2-7	few	CASSLGPDYEQYF	TGTGCCAGCAGCTTGGGACCCGACTACGAGCAGTACTTC
12	TRBV6-2/TRBV6-3	.	TRBJ1-1	.	CASSYDGTEAFF	TGTGCCAGCAGTTACGACGGAACTGAAGCTTTCTTT
14	TRBV10-3	TRBD1	TRBJ2-2	many	CAIPGQLNTGELFF	TGTGCCATCCCGGGACAGTTGAACACCGGGGAGCTGTTTTTT
15	TRBV2	TRBD2	TRBJ2-5	few	CASSAASGGEETQYF	TGTGCCAGCAGTGCGGCTAGCGGGGGGGAAGAGACCCAGTACTTC
13	TRBV6-4	.	TRBJ2-1	.	CASSDGPFNEQFF	TGTGCCAGCAGTGACGGACCTTTCAATGAGCAGTTCTTC
16	TRBV10-3	.	TRBJ2-3	.	CAISAARGGSTDTQYF	TGTGCCATCAGTGCCGCGAGGGGGGGAAGCACAGATACGCAGTATTTT
14	TRBV6-5	TRBD1	TRBJ1-2	.	CASSYGDSAYGYTF	TGTGCCAGCAGTTACGGGGACAGCGCCTATGGCTACACCTTC
14	TRBV11-2	TRBD2	TRBJ2-5	.	CASRPSGGRETQYF	TGTGCCAGCAGACCTTCGGGGGGGCGAGAGACCCAGTACTTC
11	TRBV2	.	TRBJ1-2	.	CASSGTDGYTF	TGTGCCAGCAGTGGGACGGATGGCTACACCTTC